A single sample gave rise to the 3 T cell receptor beta chains below, sequenced in a study of technical replicates of blood from a few donors (TCRdb year 2017). Libraries were prepared through the immunoSEQ multiplex PCR assay. Held by TCRdb, this immuneACCESS table contains in-frame sequences only and omits some clones. Under half of the omission traces to an unresolved V gene where checked; the cause of the rest is unknown. This sample gives just under 100,000 clones in total; around 95% of them show up just once. Around 0.21% of the sample lies in the top ten. The source material was T cells isolated from PBMCs. All receptors derive from a human donor in good health.

The chain employs TRBV27 and TRBJ2-3; 8 bases line up with TRBD1. Germline assignment: CDR1 MNHEY and CDR2 SMNVEV (reference sequence). The V segment lost 3 bases and the J segment 6 bases; nucleotides outside the gene matches: 17. This CDR3 contains 18 residues. CDR3 in amino acids: CASSFGTGFSSESDTQYF. For the CDR3, the DNA is TGTGCCAGCAGTTTCGGGACAGGATTCTCCTCGGAGTCGGATACGCAGTATTTT.

This clone was counted a single time. At one end, the junction sequence differs from germline, possibly due to a read error. The chain employs TRBV5-4 and TRBJ1-4; 8 nucleotides match TRBD1. This CDR3 is 15 amino acids long. CDR1 and CDR2 from the germline V gene are SGHNT and YYREEE (reference sequence). CDR3 residues: CASSWDRSTNEKLFF. For the CDR3, the DNA is TGTGCCAGCAGCTGGGACAGGTCAACCAATGAAAAACTGTTTTTT.

The chain recombines TRBV19 with TRBJ2-7; 7 nucleotides agree with TRBD2. Germline assignment: CDR1 LNHDA and CDR2 SQIVND (reference sequence). J was trimmed by 5 bases and V by 3 bases; bases with no gene match: 7. There are 14 residues in the CDR3. The CDR3 protein is CASSIGGGLDEQYF. For the CDR3, the DNA is TGTGCCAGTAGTATTGGCGGGGGACTCGACGAGCAGTACTTC. Supplemented by reference TRBV19 and TRBJ2-7, the full variable domain reads DGGITQSPKYLFRKEGQNVTLSCEQNLNHDAMYWYRQDPGQGLRLIYYSQIVNDFQKGDIAEGYSVSREKKESFPLTVTSAQKNPTAFYLCASSIGGGLDEQYFGPGTRLTVT.